This passage covers 27 T cell receptor beta chains from one sample sequenced in a study. Each CDR3 protein is one row after TCRdb ran MiXCR on the RT-PCR reads. The table shows more than 550,000 distinct CDR3 sequences, with approximately 15% occurring only once. Sequencing was done on a sample of memory CD4+ T cells from blood. The receptor source for this set is a female donor in good health, serving as a healthy control.

The chain couples TRBV25-1 to TRBJ2-4; TRBD1 or TRBD2 may be the D gene (5 bases each). The CDR3 runs 15 residues. The germline gives CDR1 MGHDK, CDR2 SYGVNS. Trimming took off 6 bases at V and 6 bases at J, with 18 bases between the two ends. The CDR3 DNA follows: TGTGCCAGCAGGGATTCGGGACCGAAGGGAAACATTCAGTACTTC. As protein: CASRDSGPKGNIQYF.

The chain has TRBV6-1 and TRBJ1-2; TRBD1 might be the D (6 bases). The germline gives CDR1 MNHNS, CDR2 SASEGT. Trimming removed 3 bases at V and 8 bases at J, with 13 bases between. The CDR3 runs 13 residues. DNA of the CDR3: TGTGCCAGCAGTGAGGCGGGGGCCGGAGGCTACACCTTC. This encodes CASSEAGAGGYTF.

The genes are TRBV20-1 and TRBJ1-2; the D is unclear. Germline lookup yields CDR1 DFQATT and CDR2 SNEGSKA (reference sequence). The CDR3 is 13 residues long. V dropped 3 bases and J dropped 4 bases, with 12 bases sitting between them. The CDR3 region has the DNA TGCAGTGCTAGTGCCAGCAACACCTATGGCTACACCTTC. This encodes CSASASNTYGYTF.

This clonotype was detected ten times or more. The V call is TRBV29-1, the J call TRBJ2-7, with 9 bases aligning to TRBD2. CDR3 length: 15 residues. The ends lost 3 bases at V and 0 bases at J; junction bases unmatched: 6. Looked up from germline, CDR1 is SQVTM and CDR2 is ANQGSEA. The CDR3 DNA is TGCAGCGTTGAGAGCGGGAGGTACAGCTCCTACGAGCAGTACTTC. Translating gives CSVESGRYSSYEQYF.

This clonotype was detected only a few times. The chain carries TRBV3-1 and TRBJ2-1; D may be TRBD1 or TRBD2 (5 bases each). Looked up from germline, CDR1 is LGHDT and CDR2 is YNNKEL (reference sequence). The CDR3 is 14 residues long. With 4 bases removed from V and 5 bases from J, the gap between germline ends came to 12 bases. The CDR3 sequence: CASSRMGRDNEQFF. The CDR3 DNA is TGTGCCAGCAGCCGGATGGGACGGGACAATGAGCAGTTCTTC.

The rearrangement uses TRBV2 and TRBJ1-1; no definite D call. From germline, CDR1 is SNHLY and CDR2 FYNNEI. The CDR3 is made up of 13 amino acids. The V and J ends lost 7 bases and 4 bases respectively, with 13 bases between them. For the CDR3, the DNA is TGTGCCAGCATTCTGACACCCGGCACTGAAGCTTTCTTT. Its translation: CASILTPGTEAFF.

This clonotype was counted many times. This rearrangement joins TRBV20-1 to TRBJ2-3; maybe TRBD1 (5 bases). The V gene lost 0 bases and the J gene lost 1 base, with 8 bases spanning the gap. The CDR3 extends over 14 amino acids. Germline V gene sequence: CDR1 DFQATT, CDR2 SNEGSKA (reference sequence). Written as DNA, the CDR3 is TGCAGTGCTAGAGATTGGGGCCGCACAGATACGCAGTATTTT. This sequence encodes CSARDWGRTDTQYF.

This clonotype appeared many times. V gene TRBV15 combines with J gene TRBJ2-3; the D is unclear. With 0 bases removed from V and 5 bases from J, the gap between germline ends came to 6 bases. The CDR3 is 13 amino acids. Per the germline V gene, CDR1 is LNHNV and CDR2 is YYDKDF (reference sequence). This CDR3 reads CATSRDHKDTQYF. In DNA form, the CDR3 reads TGTGCCACCAGCAGAGATCATAAAGATACGCAGTATTTT.

In its sample, this clonotype was seen many times. V usage is TRBV9 and J usage is TRBJ2-2; maybe TRBD1 (6 bases). Germline-derived CDR1 and CDR2 are SGDLS and YYNGEE. The CDR3 sequence is 15 residues long. V was pared by 4 bases and J by 6 bases, with 16 bases between. The CDR3 nucleotides read TGTGCCAGCAGCCTACAGGGAGCGTCGGCCGGGGAGCTGTTTTTT. It translates to CASSLQGASAGELFF.

V gene TRBV27 combines with J gene TRBJ1-2, with 12 bases lining up with TRBD1. Unmatched junction bases numbered 6, after V lost 6 bases and J lost 4 bases. The CDR3 length is 15 residues. Germline loops: CDR1 MNHEY, CDR2 SMNVEV (reference sequence). CDR3 sequence: CASRPGQGAVYGYTF. In DNA, the CDR3 is TGTGCCAGCAGGCCGGGACAGGGGGCTGTCTATGGCTACACCTTC.

This clonotype has just a few counts. The chain carries TRBV20-1 and TRBJ2-7, with 10 bases aligning to TRBD2. V shed 3 bases and J 1 base; nucleotides not matched to a gene: 6. CDR1 and CDR2 from the germline V gene are DFQATT and SNEGSKA (reference sequence). The CDR3 totals 15 residues. Written as DNA, the CDR3 is TGCAGTGCTAGCCTCGGACTAGCGGAATCCTACGAGCAGTACTTC. It translates to CSASLGLAESYEQYF.

This clonotype was detected ten times or more. The chain combines TRBV20-1 with TRBJ1-6, with D uncertain. The V end was cut by 2 bases, the J end by 8 bases, with 7 bases between. The length of the CDR3 is 12 residues. Germline V gene data show CDR1 as DFQATT and CDR2 as SNEGSKA (reference sequence). CDR3 nucleotides: TGCAGTGCTAGAATCCCCGATTCACCCCTCCACTTT. It is translated as CSARIPDSPLHF.

This clonotype showed up many times. This chain uses TRBV20-1 with TRBJ1-5; D is unresolved. The CDR3 is 16 amino acids. The germline gives CDR1 DFQATT, CDR2 SNEGSKA (reference sequence). Between the trimmed V and J ends, which lost 3 bases and 2 bases, there was a span of 17 bases. CDR3 protein: CSASGLKGLGNQPQHF. CDR3 nucleotide sequence: TGCAGTGCTAGTGGTTTGAAGGGATTAGGCAATCAGCCCCAGCATTTT.

The CDR3 sequence: CSARDRRVNTEAFF. CDR3 in DNA: TGCAGTGCTAGAGATCGTCGGGTGAACACTGAAGCTTTCTTT. The chain carries TRBV20-1 and TRBJ1-1; the D is unclear. CDR1 and CDR2 (germline): DFQATT, SNEGSKA (reference sequence). V was clipped by 0 bases and J by 0 bases, with 8 bases between them. This CDR3 has 14 amino acids.

The sample holds a few counts of this clonotype. The gene calls are TRBV12-3 or TRBV12-4 and TRBJ2-4; 10 bases fit TRBD2. The CDR3 is made up of 14 amino acids. J gave up 6 bases and V 3 bases, and 2 bases lay outside the gene matches. In nucleotides, the CDR3 is TGTGCCAGCAGTTTCGGGACTAGCGCAAACATTCAGTACTTC. The encoded protein is CASSFGTSANIQYF.

This clonotype has a count of ten or more. The chain uses TRBV7-2 and TRBJ2-4, with a possible D match to TRBD2 (5 bases). The germline CDR1 and CDR2 sequences are SGHTA and FQGNSA. The CDR3 spans 15 residues. Trimming removed 4 bases at V and 5 bases at J, with 15 bases between. The CDR3 spells CASSSLGSWENIQYF. Written as DNA, the CDR3 is TGTGCCAGCAGCTCCCTTGGGAGTTGGGAAAACATTCAGTACTTC.

This clonotype showed up many times. The chain carries TRBV4-3 and TRBJ2-7; 11 nucleotides match TRBD2. Trimming at V came to 4 bases and at J to 2 bases, leaving 10 bases not matched to a gene. Germline CDR1 is LGHNA and CDR2 is YSLEER. The CDR3 is 17 residues long. The CDR3 protein is CASSRSGTSGDPYEQYF. CDR3 DNA: TGCGCCAGCAGCCGTTCCGGGACTAGCGGAGACCCCTACGAGCAGTACTTC.

Many counts were recorded for this clonotype. The CDR3 sequence: CASSLSRAGGTEAFF. DNA of the CDR3: TGCGCCAGCAGCCTCTCAAGGGCAGGGGGCACTGAAGCTTTCTTT. J is TRBJ1-1 and V is TRBV4-3, with 7 bases matching TRBD1. CDR1 is LGHNA and CDR2 is YSLEER in the germline V gene. Trimming at V came to 4 bases and at J to 4 bases, leaving 9 bases not matched to a gene. The CDR3 sequence is 15 residues long.

The chain employs TRBV12-3 or TRBV12-4 and TRBJ2-2; TRBD2 aligns across 10 bases. J was trimmed by 5 bases and V by 1 base; bases with no gene match: 7. The CDR3 has 17 residues. The CDR3: CASSLGSGRLQTGELFF. CDR3 DNA: TGTGCCAGCAGTTTAGGTAGCGGGAGGCTCCAAACCGGGGAGCTGTTTTTT.

The chain employs TRBV18 and TRBJ2-5, with D possibly TRBD1 on 5 matching bases. Germline assignment: CDR1 KGHSH and CDR2 LQKENI. The V end lost 0 bases, the J end lost 5 bases, and 10 bases lay between the germline ends. The CDR3 loop spans 14 amino acids. The CDR3 sequence: CASSPPSRDETQYF. CDR3 nucleotide sequence: TGTGCCAGCTCACCACCGAGCAGGGATGAGACCCAGTACTTC.

The chain joins TRBV14 to TRBJ2-5; perhaps TRBD2 as D (6 bases). Germline CDR1 and CDR2: SGHDN and FVKESK. The CDR3 sequence is 13 residues long. V was shortened by 5 bases and J by 3 bases, with 10 bases between the two germline ends. The CDR3 sequence: CASSVRLEETQYF. The CDR3, as DNA: TGTGCCAGCAGCGTAAGACTAGAAGAGACCCAGTACTTC.

This clonotype has ten or more counts. The chain is built from TRBV6-5 and TRBJ2-7; possible D gene TRBD1, 5 bases. This CDR3 region has 13 residues. Trimming removed 6 bases at V and 5 bases at J, with 14 bases between. CDR1 MNHEY and CDR2 SVGAGI come from the germline V gene. The CDR3 nucleotides are TGTGCCAGCAGAGAAATCGACAGACACGAGCAGTACTTC. Protein product: CASREIDRHEQYF.

This clonotype appeared many times. This chain connects TRBV7-8 to TRBJ2-7, with no clear D. Germline V gene sequence: CDR1 SGHVS, CDR2 FQNEAQ. The CDR3 extends over 13 amino acids. Trimming shortened V by 4 bases and J by 6 bases, and 13 bases separated the two germline ends. CDR3 residues: CASSSLAPPEQYF. CDR3 coding DNA: TGTGCCAGCAGCTCCCTCGCGCCTCCCGAGCAGTACTTC.

The chain recombines TRBV20-1 with TRBJ2-7; 7 bases match TRBD1. The CDR3 extends over 13 amino acids. Trimming at V came to 6 bases and at J to 7 bases, leaving 12 bases not matched to a gene. Germline V gene lookup returns CDR1 DFQATT and CDR2 SNEGSKA (reference sequence). CDR3 DNA sequence: TGCAGTGCCCCGGGGCAGGGGGTGCGGGAGCAGTACTTC. This translates into CSAPGQGVREQYF.

This clonotype was counted a few times. J is TRBJ2-4 and V is TRBV18, with D unresolved. The CDR3 has 15 amino acids. Germline V gene lookup returns CDR1 KGHSH and CDR2 LQKENI. Trimming took off 6 bases at V and 9 bases at J, with 21 bases between the two ends. This CDR3 reads CASSPARGSVVIQYF. Written as DNA, the CDR3 is TGTGCCAGCTCCCCAGCCCGCGGATCAGTCGTCATTCAGTACTTC.

The J gene is TRBJ2-1, the V gene TRBV6-6; a weak D match, TRBD1 (5 bases). The CDR3 is made up of 16 amino acids. Per the germline V gene, CDR1 is MNHNY and CDR2 is SVGAGI (reference sequence). With 6 bases removed from V and 0 bases from J, the gap between germline ends came to 15 bases. CDR3 DNA: TGTGCCAGCAGAATAGGGGCTGCTTTCTCCTACAATGAGCAGTTCTTC. As protein: CASRIGAAFSYNEQFF.

The gene calls are TRBV20-1 and TRBJ2-2, with 8 bases fitting TRBD2. The CDR3 length is 14 residues. Germline loops: CDR1 DFQATT, CDR2 SNEGSKA (reference sequence). Trimming removed 4 bases from V and 7 bases from J; junction bases left unmatched: 8. The CDR3 loop reads CSATGTSLIGELFF. The CDR3, as DNA: TGCAGTGCTACCGGGACTAGTCTCATCGGGGAGCTGTTTTTT.